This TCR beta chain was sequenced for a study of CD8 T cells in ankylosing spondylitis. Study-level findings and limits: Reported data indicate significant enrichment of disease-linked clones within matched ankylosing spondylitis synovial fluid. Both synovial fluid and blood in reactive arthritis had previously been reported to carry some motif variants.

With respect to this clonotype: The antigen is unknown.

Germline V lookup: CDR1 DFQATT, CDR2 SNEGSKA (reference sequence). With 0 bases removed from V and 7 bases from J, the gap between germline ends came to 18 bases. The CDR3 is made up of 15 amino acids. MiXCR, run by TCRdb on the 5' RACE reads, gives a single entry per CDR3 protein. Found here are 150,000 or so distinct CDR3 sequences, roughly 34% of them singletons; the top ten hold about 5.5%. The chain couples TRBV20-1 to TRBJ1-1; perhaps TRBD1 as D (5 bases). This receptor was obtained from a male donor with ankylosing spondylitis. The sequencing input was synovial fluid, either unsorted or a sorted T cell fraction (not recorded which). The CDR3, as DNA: TGCAGTGCTAGAGATGGTGGGGGGAGACCAAGTGAAGCTTTCTTT. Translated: CSARDGGGRPSEAFF.